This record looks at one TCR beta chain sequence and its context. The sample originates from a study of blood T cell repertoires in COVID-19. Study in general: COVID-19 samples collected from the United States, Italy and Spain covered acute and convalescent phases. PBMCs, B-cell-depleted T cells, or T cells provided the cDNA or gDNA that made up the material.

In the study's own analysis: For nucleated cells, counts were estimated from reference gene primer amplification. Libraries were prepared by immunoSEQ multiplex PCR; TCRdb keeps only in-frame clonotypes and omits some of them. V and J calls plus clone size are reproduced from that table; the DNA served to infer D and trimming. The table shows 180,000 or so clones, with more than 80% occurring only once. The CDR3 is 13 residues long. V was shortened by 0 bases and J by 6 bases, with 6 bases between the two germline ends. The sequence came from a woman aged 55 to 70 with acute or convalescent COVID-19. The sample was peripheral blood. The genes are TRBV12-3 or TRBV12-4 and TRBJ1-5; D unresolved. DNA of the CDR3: TGTGCCAGCAGTTTAGCGCACGGTCAGCCCCAGCATTTT. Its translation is CASSLAHGQPQHF.